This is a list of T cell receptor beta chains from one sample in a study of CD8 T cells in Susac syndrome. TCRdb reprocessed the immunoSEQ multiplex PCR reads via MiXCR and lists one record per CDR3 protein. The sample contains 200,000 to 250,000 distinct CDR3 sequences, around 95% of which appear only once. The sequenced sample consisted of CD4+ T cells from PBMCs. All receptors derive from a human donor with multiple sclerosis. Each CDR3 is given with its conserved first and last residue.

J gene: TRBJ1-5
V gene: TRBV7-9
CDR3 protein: CASSPMGQGASQPQHF

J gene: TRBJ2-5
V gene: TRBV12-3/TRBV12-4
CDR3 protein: CASSPPGLGGETQYF

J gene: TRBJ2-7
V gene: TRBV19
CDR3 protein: CASRRSPGQGDYEQYF

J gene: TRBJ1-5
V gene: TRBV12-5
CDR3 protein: CASGLVLGQNQPQHF

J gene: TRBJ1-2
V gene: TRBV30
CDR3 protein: CAWSVLRGYGYTF

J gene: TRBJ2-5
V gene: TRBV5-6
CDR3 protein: CASSLLGPQETQYF

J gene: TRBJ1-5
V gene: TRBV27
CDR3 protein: CASSTTGTGNQPQHF

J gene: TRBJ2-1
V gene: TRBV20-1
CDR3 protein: CSANGLAGTYNEQFF

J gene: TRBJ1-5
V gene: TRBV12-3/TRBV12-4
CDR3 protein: CASSLNLVGQPQHF

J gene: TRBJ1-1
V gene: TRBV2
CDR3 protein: CAIASRAVGTEAFF

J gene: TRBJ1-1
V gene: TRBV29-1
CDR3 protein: CSAQTAQDTEAFF

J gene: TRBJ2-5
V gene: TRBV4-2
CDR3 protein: CASSQGGGDGVETQYF

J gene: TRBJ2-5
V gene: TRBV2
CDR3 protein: CASSPGQGTRTQYF

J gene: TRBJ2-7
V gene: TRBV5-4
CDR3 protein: CASSLRGVGEQYF

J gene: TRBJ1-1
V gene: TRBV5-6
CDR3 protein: CASSSASEAFF

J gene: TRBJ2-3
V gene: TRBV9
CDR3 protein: CASSVGTGRTDTQYF

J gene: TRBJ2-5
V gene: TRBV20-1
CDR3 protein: CSAGQGAQETQYF

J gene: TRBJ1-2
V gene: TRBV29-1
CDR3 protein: CSVEGKVGGYTF

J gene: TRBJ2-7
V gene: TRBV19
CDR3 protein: CASSPTNSYEQYF

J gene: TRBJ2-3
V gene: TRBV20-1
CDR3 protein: CSATRGSTDTQYF

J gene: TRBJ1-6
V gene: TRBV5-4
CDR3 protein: CASSLGAGHNSPLHF

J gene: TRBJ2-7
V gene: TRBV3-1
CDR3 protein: CASSQAYSSYEQYF

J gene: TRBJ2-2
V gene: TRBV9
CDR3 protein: CASSVAPARSGELFF

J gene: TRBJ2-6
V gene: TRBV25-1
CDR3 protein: CASATDRTVSGANVLTF

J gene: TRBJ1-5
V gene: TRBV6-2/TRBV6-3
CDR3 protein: CASTRDAFNQPQHF

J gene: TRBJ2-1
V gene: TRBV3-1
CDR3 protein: CASSQTGTWRDEQFF

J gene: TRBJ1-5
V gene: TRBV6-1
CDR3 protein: CASSDQLNQPQHF

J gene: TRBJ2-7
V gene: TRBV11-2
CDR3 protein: CASSPVRAEGEQYF

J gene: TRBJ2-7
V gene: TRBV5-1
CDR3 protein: CASSLGTGESPYEQYF

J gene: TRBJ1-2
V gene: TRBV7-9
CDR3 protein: CASDNRTGVGYTF

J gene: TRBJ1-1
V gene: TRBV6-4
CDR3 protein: CASRVRPNTEAFF

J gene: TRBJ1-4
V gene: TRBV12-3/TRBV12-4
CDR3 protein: CASSFPSGGGKLFF

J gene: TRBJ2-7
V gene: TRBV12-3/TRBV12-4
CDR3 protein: CASSWTGGSYEQYF

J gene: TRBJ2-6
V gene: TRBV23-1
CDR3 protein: CASRGLGTGQLHSGANVLTF

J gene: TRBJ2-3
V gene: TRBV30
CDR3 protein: CAWSASPGATDTQYF

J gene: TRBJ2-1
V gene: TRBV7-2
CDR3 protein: CASSPWGTANNEQFF

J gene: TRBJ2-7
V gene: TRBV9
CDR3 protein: CASSVDPGNSYEQYF

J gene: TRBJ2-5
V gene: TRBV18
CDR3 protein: CASSPLLQETQYF

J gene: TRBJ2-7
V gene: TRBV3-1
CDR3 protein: CASSQVRGEQYF

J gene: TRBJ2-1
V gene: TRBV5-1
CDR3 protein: CASTWTSGYNEQFF

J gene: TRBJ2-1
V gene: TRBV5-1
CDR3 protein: CASSSGPGPAYNEQFF

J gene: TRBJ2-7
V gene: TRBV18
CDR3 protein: CASSPTTSGYEQYF

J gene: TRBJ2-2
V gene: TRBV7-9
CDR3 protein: CASRQAGELFF

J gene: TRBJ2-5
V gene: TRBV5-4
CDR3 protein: CASSRTGGGYQETQYF

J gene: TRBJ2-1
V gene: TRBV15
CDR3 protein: CATSGLAGGYNEQFF

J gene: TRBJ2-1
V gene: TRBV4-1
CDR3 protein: CASSQTSGGYNEQFF

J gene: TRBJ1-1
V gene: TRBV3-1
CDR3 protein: CASSQDGPRKNTEAFF

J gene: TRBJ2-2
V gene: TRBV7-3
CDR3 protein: CASSPVGLAGSGELFF

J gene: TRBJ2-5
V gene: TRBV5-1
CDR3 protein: CASSLDGSGRPGTQYF

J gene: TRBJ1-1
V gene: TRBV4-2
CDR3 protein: CASSQERAGTGEEAFF